One sample yielded the 10 T cell receptor beta chains listed below, sequenced in a study of T cells in Graves' hyperthyroidism and ophthalmopathy. RNA transcripts provided the source from which TCR beta CDR3 regions were amplified. Using the HTBI primer set, a first-round RT-PCR was run on the TCR CDR3. In TCRdb, the multiplex PCR reads were re-called with MiXCR into one record per CDR3 protein. The data show about 260,000 distinct CDR3 sequences, roughly 15% seen once. The sample taken for sequencing was blood. The receptors were sampled from a woman aged 18-35 years with Graves' ophthalmopathy.

This clonotype was seen at least ten times. The chain carries TRBV20-1 and TRBJ1-5; tentatively, D is TRBD1 (5 bases). This CDR3 spans 17 amino acids. The V end lost 0 bases, the J end lost 4 bases, and 19 bases lay between the germline ends. The germline V gene encodes CDR1 DFQATT and CDR2 SNEGSKA (reference sequence). CDR3 DNA sequence: TGCAGTGCTAGAGATTTAGCCTCTCACGGGGGTAATCAGCCCCAGCATTTT. This sequence encodes CSARDLASHGGNQPQHF.

In this sample, this clonotype turned up many times. The chain has TRBV11-3 and TRBJ1-1, with 11 positions matching TRBD1. The CDR3 spans 17 residues. The germline V gene has CDR1 SGHNT and CDR2 YENEEA. V was pared by 0 bases and J by 4 bases, with 7 bases of the junction left unmatched. The CDR3: CASSLDPLGTGGTEAFF. CDR3 DNA: TGTGCCAGCAGCTTAGACCCACTCGGGACAGGGGGCACTGAAGCTTTCTTT.

Points on this clonotype: A read error may explain this, as a much larger clone is one base away. This rearrangement joins TRBV14 to TRBJ2-3; 7 bases map to TRBD2. Germline-derived CDR1 and CDR2 are SGHDN and FVKESK. The CDR3 has 17 residues. J lost 10 bases, V lost 2 bases, and 18 bases had no gene match. The CDR3 sequence: CASSQWTNGGSPPAQYF. The CDR3 bases are TGTGCCAGCAGCCAATGGACAAACGGGGGGTCTCCACCTGCGCAGTATTTT.

This clonotype was seen many times. The chain carries TRBV5-1 and TRBJ1-2; D is uncertain. CDR1 is SGHRS, CDR2 YFSETQ, per germline. V shed 0 bases and J shed 0 bases, with 9 bases lying between them. There are 15 residues in the CDR3. CDR3 in amino acids: CASSLGRSANYGYTF. The CDR3 region has the DNA TGCGCCAGCAGCTTGGGCAGGTCGGCTAACTATGGCTACACCTTC.

The rearrangement links TRBV20-1 to TRBJ1-5; D might be TRBD1 (6 bases). The CDR3 runs to 15 residues. The V end was cut by 1 base, the J end by 2 bases, with 12 bases between. Germline CDR1 DFQATT, CDR2 SNEGSKA (reference sequence). The DNA for the CDR3 is TGCAGTGCTAGAGTTATGGGGGCGGGCAATCAGCCCCAGCATTTT. This translates into CSARVMGAGNQPQHF.

This clonotype was seen repeatedly, ten times or more. This chain joins TRBV29-1 and TRBJ1-2; D is undetermined. The CDR3 is 12 amino acids. Between the trimmed V and J ends, which lost 5 bases and 7 bases, there was a span of 14 bases. CDR1 is SQVTM and CDR2 is ANQGSEA in the germline V gene. The CDR3 nucleotides read TGCAGCGTTTCTTATGTGGGTGGTGGCTACACCTTC. Translation: CSVSYVGGGYTF.

This clonotype was counted ten times or more. The chain has TRBV29-1 and TRBJ2-7, with D possibly being TRBD1 (6 bases). The CDR3 consists of 13 residues. Germline CDR1 SQVTM, CDR2 ANQGSEA. V dropped 4 bases and J dropped 0 bases, with 10 bases sitting between them. The CDR3 sequence: CSVGGQRSYEQYF. Here the CDR3 DNA reads TGCAGCGTTGGCGGACAGCGCTCCTACGAGCAGTACTTC.

This clonotype has at least ten counts. This chain links TRBV6-2 or TRBV6-3 with TRBJ1-5; D call uncertain. Germline CDR1 and CDR2: MNHEY and SVGEGT. Trimming removed 6 bases from V and 1 base from J, with 16 bases in between. The CDR3 extends over 16 amino acids. CDR3 DNA: TGTGCCAGCAGGCCACATAAGTCTCTGAGCAATCAGCCCCAGCATTTT. It specifies CASRPHKSLSNQPQHF.

The chain's CDR3 is CASSLRDEGREQYF. CDR3 DNA sequence: TGTGCCAGCAGCCTCCGGGACGAGGGTCGGGAGCAGTACTTC. The V call is TRBV9, the J call TRBJ2-7; perhaps D is TRBD1 or TRBD2 (5 bases each). Germline V CDR1 and CDR2: SGDLS, YYNGEE. Trimming left V 4 bases short and J 7 bases short, with 18 bases between. The CDR3 length is 14 residues.

This clonotype was seen at least ten times. The chain is built from TRBV6-6 and TRBJ2-1; D is unresolved. With 1 base removed from V and 14 bases from J, the gap between germline ends came to 15 bases. CDR1 and CDR2 from the germline V gene are MNHNY and SVGAGI (reference sequence). The CDR3 consists of 13 residues. The CDR3 bases are TGTGCCAGCAGTTACTTCAACGAGGAGAAGAAGTTCTTC. This encodes CASSYFNEEKKFF.